Below are 32 T cell receptor beta chains sequenced from a single sample in a study of T cell responses to AZD1222 COVID-19 vaccine. Method: immunoSEQ multiplex PCR; TCRdb's copy keeps in-frame clones and lacks some. The repertoire holds 85,000 to 110,000 clones, with 91% as singletons. This specimen was peripheral blood, taken on day 0 of AZD1222 vaccination. The receptors stem from an adult in good health.

The genes are TRBV28 and TRBJ1-5, with D perhaps TRBD1 (6 bases). The germline CDR1 and CDR2 sequences are MDHEN and SYDVKM. The CDR3 sequence is 12 residues long. V was trimmed by 6 bases and J by 8 bases, leaving 11 bases between them. CDR3 bases: TGTGCCAGCAGCCCGAGGGGGGAGCCCCAGCATTTT. Protein: CASSPRGEPQHF.

The chain uses TRBV28 and TRBJ2-7; 9 nucleotides agree with TRBD2. The V gene end was trimmed by 6 bases and the J gene end by 9 bases; junction bases not matched to a gene: 15. This CDR3 has 15 amino acids. The V gene's germline CDR1 is MDHEN and CDR2 SYDVKM. CDR3 in amino acids: CASSTLGGSGRGQYF. The CDR3 region has the DNA TGTGCCAGCAGCACTCTCGGTGGTAGCGGGAGAGGGCAGTACTTC. Complete variable domain (other parts from reference TRBV28 and TRBJ2-7): DVKVTQSSRYLVKRTGEKVFLECVQDMDHENMFWYRQDPGLGLRLIYFSYDVKMKEKGDIPEGYSVSREKKERFSLILESASTNQTSMYLCASSTLGGSGRGQYFGPGTRLTVT.

The chain joins TRBV5-1 to TRBJ2-1; 10 bases fit TRBD2. V dropped 3 bases and J dropped 7; count of bases not matched to a gene: 22. The CDR3 consists of 20 residues. CDR1 is SGHRS and CDR2 is YFSETQ in the germline V gene. Here the CDR3 reads CASSSLGSGRAEISGNEQFF. The CDR3 DNA reads as TGCGCCAGCAGCTCGCTGGGAAGCGGGAGGGCCGAAATCAGTGGTAATGAGCAGTTCTTC.

The chain uses TRBV19 and TRBJ1-5; D is unresolved. Between the trimmed V and J ends, which lost 3 bases and 6 bases, there was a span of 6 bases. The CDR3 spans 12 residues. Per germline, CDR1 LNHDA and CDR2 SQIVND (reference sequence). The CDR3 DNA reads as TGTGCCAGTAGTATCGAAAGTCAGCCCCAGCATTTT. Its protein is CASSIESQPQHF.

The chain is built from TRBV29-1 and TRBJ2-2; no clear D gene. Looked up from germline, CDR1 is SQVTM and CDR2 is ANQGSEA. Trimming left V 3 bases short and J 8 bases short, with 7 bases between. There are 11 residues in the CDR3. The chain's CDR3 is CSVESGGELFF. CDR3 sequence (DNA): TGCAGCGTTGAGAGTGGTGGGGAGCTGTTTTTT.

The chain has TRBV6-5 and TRBJ2-7, with 12 bases aligning to TRBD1. The CDR3 spans 14 residues. The V segment lost 8 bases and the J segment 7 bases; nucleotides outside the gene matches: 9. CDR1 is MNHEY, CDR2 SVGAGI, per germline. The CDR3 bases are TGTGCCAGCCAGCGGGACAGGGGGCCCGGGGAGCAGTACTTC. Amino acids: CASQRDRGPGEQYF.

This clone was recorded once. The CDR3 bases are TGTGCCAGCAGCGAGGCGGGAGGGGCCTACGAGCAGTACTTC. Its protein product is CASSEAGGAYEQYF. The rearrangement links TRBV9 to TRBJ2-7; 9 nucleotides align to TRBD2. Trimming cost V 3 bases and J 2 bases; bases outside gene matches: 3. There are 14 residues in the CDR3. Germline CDR1 and CDR2: SGDLS and YYNGEE.

The chain couples TRBV7-9 to TRBJ2-7; the D gene is possibly TRBD1 (6 bases). Trimming removed 3 bases from V and 1 base from J, with 7 bases in between. Germline values: CDR1 SEHNR, CDR2 FQNEAQ (reference sequence). The CDR3 covers 13 residues. The CDR3 DNA is TGTGCCAGCAGCTTCCAGGGGTCCTACGAGCAGTACTTC. Its translation is CASSFQGSYEQYF. The full variable domain, rest sourced from reference TRBV7-9 and TRBJ2-7, is DTGVSQNPRHKITKRGQNVTFRCDPISEHNRLYWYRQTLGQGPEFLTYFQNEAQLEKSRLLSDRFSAERPKGSFSTLEIQRTEQGDSAMYLCASSFQGSYEQYFGPGTRLTVT.

The chain has TRBV28 and TRBJ1-2; 12 nucleotides line up with TRBD1. Germline CDR1 and CDR2: MDHEN and SYDVKM. The length of the CDR3 is 13 residues. The V gene end was trimmed by 7 bases and the J gene end by 8 bases; junction bases not matched to a gene: 5. The CDR3 spells CASKGQGARGYTF. Here the CDR3 DNA reads TGTGCCAGCAAGGGACAGGGGGCGCGGGGCTACACCTTC.

The chain couples TRBV4-3 to TRBJ2-1; TRBD2 agrees at 11 bases. The V gene's germline CDR1 is LGHNA and CDR2 YSLEER. The CDR3 is made up of 16 amino acids. V was clipped by 2 bases and J by 3 bases; unmatched bases: 3. CDR3: CASSQLGTSGYNEQFF. CDR3 coding DNA: TGCGCCAGCAGCCAACTCGGGACTAGCGGCTACAATGAGCAGTTCTTC.

V is TRBV6-1 and J is TRBJ2-7; D is uncertain. This CDR3 spans 15 amino acids. Deletions cut 1 base from V and 3 bases from J, with 13 bases between. CDR1 MNHNS and CDR2 SASEGT come from the germline V gene. CDR3 DNA sequence: TGTGCCAGCAGTGAAGACCCCAGTGGGTTCTACGAGCAGTACTTC. This encodes CASSEDPSGFYEQYF.

The rearrangement links TRBV28 to TRBJ1-4; 10 bases line up with TRBD1. Germline V gene data show CDR1 as MDHEN and CDR2 as SYDVKM. The CDR3 is 16 amino acids. V lost 3 bases, J lost 8 bases, and 9 bases stayed unmatched. The CDR3 region is CASSFGTGAIYEKLFF. In nucleotides, the CDR3 is TGTGCCAGCAGTTTCGGGACAGGGGCAATTTACGAAAAACTGTTTTTT.

This chain uses TRBV11-1 with TRBJ2-2; possible D gene TRBD1, 6 bases. The CDR3 consists of 13 residues. V was cut by 4 bases and J by 3 bases, with 6 bases left in between. Germline assignment: CDR1 SGHAT and CDR2 FQDESV (reference sequence). The CDR3 loop reads CASSSGDTGELFF. CDR3 sequence (DNA): TGTGCCAGCAGCTCAGGGGACACCGGGGAGCTGTTTTTT.

The chain couples TRBV12-3 or TRBV12-4 to TRBJ1-1; D is ambiguous. The germline V and J ends were trimmed by 1 base and 8 bases, with 8 bases remaining between them. The CDR3 contains 12 residues. The CDR3 DNA follows: TGTGCCAGCAGTTTAGGGACGTCCGAAGCTTTCTTT. Protein product: CASSLGTSEAFF.

This rearrangement joins TRBV12-2 to TRBJ1-5; TRBD1 was called by the table and not checked on the DNA. TRBV12-2 is a pseudogene segment. The CDR3 is 20 amino acids. DNA of the CDR3: TGTGCAAGTCGCCCTAGCGCGGGACAGGGTGGGGGTTGCGTCAATCAGCCCCAGCATTTT. It encodes CASRPSAGQGGGCVNQPQHF.

The gene calls are TRBV11-2 and TRBJ2-7, with D possibly TRBD2 on 6 matching bases. Germline V CDR1 and CDR2: SGHAT, FQNNGV. V lost 8 bases, J lost 4 bases, and 18 bases lay in between. The CDR3 has 14 amino acids. CDR3 bases: TGTGCCAGCCTAAAGACGGGAGCACGGTACGAGCAGTACTTC. As protein: CASLKTGARYEQYF.

This chain joins TRBV28 and TRBJ1-2, with TRBD1 as a possible D gene (5 bases). The CDR3 covers 13 residues. In germline, CDR1 is MDHEN, CDR2 SYDVKM. Trimming stripped 7 bases from V and 8 bases from J, with 17 bases between. CDR3 DNA: TGTGCCAGCACCCCCGACAGTCTCAGGGGCTACACCTTC. Translation gives CASTPDSLRGYTF.

This clone was detected only once. The rearrangement joins TRBV5-4 to TRBJ1-2; tentatively, D is TRBD1 (6 bases). Germline V gene data show CDR1 as SGHNT and CDR2 as YYREEE (reference sequence). V dropped 0 bases and J dropped 6 bases, with 9 bases sitting between them. The CDR3 extends over 13 amino acids. Written as DNA, the CDR3 is TGTGCCAGCAGCTTGGGGGGGCAGGATGGCTACACCTTC. This encodes CASSLGGQDGYTF.

The rearrangement joins TRBV7-2 to TRBJ1-2; 10 bases match TRBD1. V trimming: 5 bases; J trimming: 0 bases; junction bases outside the gene matches: 3. The CDR3 loop spans 15 amino acids. Per germline, CDR1 SGHTA and CDR2 FQGNSA. CDR3 coding DNA: TGTGCCAGCAGCAAAGACAGGGGGCCTAACTATGGCTACACCTTC. As protein: CASSKDRGPNYGYTF.

This sequence joins TRBV28 and TRBJ2-7, with a weak D call TRBD1 (6 bases). V lost 3 bases to trimming and J lost 5 bases, with 26 bases between them. CDR1 MDHEN and CDR2 SYDVKM come from the germline V gene. This CDR3 region has 18 residues. CDR3 in DNA: TGTGCCAGCAGTTTTCAGCAATTCAGGGGACCCGGGGTCCACGAGCAGTACTTC. This sequence encodes CASSFQQFRGPGVHEQYF.

The CDR3 sequence is CAWSVQLTQFF. The CDR3 DNA sequence: TGTGCCTGGAGTGTACAGTTAACACAGTTCTTC. This chain links TRBV30 with TRBJ2-1; no clear D. The CDR3 extends over 11 amino acids. Trimming took 0 bases from V and 13 from J, leaving 10 bases between them. Germline V gene lookup returns CDR1 GTSNPN and CDR2 SVGIG (reference sequence).

The chain combines TRBV5-1 with TRBJ2-2; D possibly corresponds to TRBD2 (6 bases). V lost 5 bases, J lost 6 bases, and 17 bases lay in between. This CDR3 comprises 15 residues. CDR1 SGHRS and CDR2 YFSETQ come from the germline V gene. The CDR3 here is CASRGRGNGAGELFF. DNA of the CDR3: TGCGCCAGCAGGGGCCGGGGGAACGGGGCCGGGGAGCTGTTTTTT.

The rearrangement links TRBV19 to TRBJ2-3, with 7 bases identical to TRBD2. This CDR3 is built from 15 residues. After removal of 8 bases from V and 0 bases from J, the junction contained 8 bases not matched to a gene. Germline assignment: CDR1 LNHDA and CDR2 SQIVND (reference sequence). CDR3 loop: CASGDSGLSTDTQYF. The CDR3 nucleotides are TGTGCCAGTGGGGATAGCGGGTTAAGCACAGATACGCAGTATTTT.

The chain joins TRBV3-1 (or the pseudogene TRBV3-2) to TRBJ2-1, with D unresolved. Per germline, CDR1 LGHDT and CDR2 YNNKEL (reference sequence). The CDR3 loop spans 15 amino acids. The ends were cut back, 3 bases at V and 0 bases at J, with 9 bases in the middle. The CDR3 nucleotides read TGTGCCAGCAGCCAGTCGGTTAGCTCCTACAATGAGCAGTTCTTC. It codes for CASSQSVSSYNEQFF.

The chain combines TRBV19 with TRBJ1-1; no reliable D call. The V gene's germline CDR1 is LNHDA and CDR2 SQIVND (reference sequence). Trimming left V 6 bases short and J 1 base short, with 9 bases between. This CDR3 region has 13 residues. This CDR3 is CASSSVQNTEAFF. CDR3 nucleotides: TGTGCCAGTAGCTCCGTACAGAACACTGAAGCTTTCTTT.

This CDR3 reads CASSDQGALGELFF. In DNA form, the CDR3 reads TGTGCCAGCAGCGATCAGGGGGCGCTGGGGGAGCTGTTTTTT. The rearrangement uses TRBV7-2 and TRBJ2-2; 8 bases fit TRBD1. Germline V CDR1 and CDR2: SGHTA, FQGNSA. V lost 5 bases and J lost 8; bases outside the gene matches: 7. The CDR3 is 14 amino acids.

This rearrangement joins TRBV5-1 to TRBJ2-1, with TRBD2 matching over 7 bases. From germline, CDR1 is SGHRS and CDR2 YFSETQ. The CDR3 covers 14 residues. V was clipped by 2 bases and J by 7 bases; unmatched bases: 6. This CDR3 reads CASSLSGTKNEQFF. CDR3 DNA sequence: TGCGCCAGCAGCTTATCCGGGACTAAGAATGAGCAGTTCTTC.

The chain joins TRBV28 to TRBJ1-6, with D tentatively TRBD1 (5 bases). The length of the CDR3 is 11 residues. V shed 4 bases and J shed 14 bases, with 9 bases lying between them. Germline V gene data show CDR1 as MDHEN and CDR2 as SYDVKM. This CDR3 is CASSWGSSLHF. The CDR3 coding sequence is TGTGCCAGCAGTTGGGGGTCATCCCTCCACTTT.

This clone occurred a few times. V and J are TRBV6-5 and TRBJ1-5, with D possibly matching TRBD1 (5 bases). The germline V and J ends were trimmed by 5 bases and 7 bases, with 12 bases remaining between them. Per germline, CDR1 MNHEY and CDR2 SVGAGI. The CDR3 length is 13 residues. CDR3 amino acids: CASSPGGWQPQHF. The CDR3 coding sequence is TGTGCCAGCAGTCCCGGGGGTTGGCAGCCCCAGCATTTT.

The chain uses TRBV5-5 and TRBJ2-5, with a possible D match to TRBD2 (5 bases). V was shortened by 2 bases and J by 3 bases, with 11 bases between the two germline ends. Germline values: CDR1 SGHKS, CDR2 YYEKEE (reference sequence). This CDR3 has 14 residues. The CDR3 spells CASSFSGKEETQYF. CDR3 nucleotide sequence: TGTGCCAGCAGCTTTTCCGGGAAGGAAGAGACCCAGTACTTC.

The chain carries TRBV6-5 and TRBJ2-2; D possibly matches TRBD1 or TRBD2 (6 bases each). The V and J ends lost 0 bases and 2 bases respectively, with 10 bases between them. This CDR3 has 16 residues. Germline V gives CDR1 MNHEY, CDR2 SVGAGI. The CDR3 region has the DNA TGTGCCAGCAGTTACTCCCGGGGGCACAACACCGGGGAGCTGTTTTTT. The encoded protein is CASSYSRGHNTGELFF.

The gene calls are TRBV9 and TRBJ1-1, with D possibly being TRBD1 (6 bases). Trimming shortened V by 3 bases and J by 1 base, and 13 bases separated the two germline ends. CDR3 length equals 15 residues. Germline loops: CDR1 SGDLS, CDR2 YYNGEE. CDR3 sequence (DNA): TGTGCCAGCAGCGCCCATGGACAGTCGAACACTGAAGCTTTCTTT. It yields the protein CASSAHGQSNTEAFF.